The TCR beta chain under discussion was sequenced for a study of response to subunit inactivated influenza vaccine (dated by TCRdb to 2016 to 2019). General notes on the study: Deep quantitative profiling of the T cell receptor repertoire was used in the study to follow responses to a trivalent subunit inactivated influenza vaccine. The study at large found these results: According to the authors, only a limited number of new T cells may be recruited by each seasonal influenza vaccination.

The germline ends are 12 bases apart after V is trimmed by 5 bases and J by 6 bases. The CDR3 holds 13 amino acids from the cysteine to the phenylalanine. Only the CDR3 DNA is retained, 39 bases long and in frame from the first base. This clonotype was detected only a few times. Its binding antigen is unknown. No clone much larger than this one lies a single base away; base qualities are absent. Library method: RT-PCR. The listed sequencing device is Illumina HiSeq 2500. In TCRdb, the public reads were trimmed at Q25 with fastp and aligned with MiXCR, with productive beta chains retained. Rows with one shared CDR3 protein collapse into an entry with the most common genes and DNA. Counted in this sample were roughly 620,000 distinct CDR3 sequences; around 10% of them appeared once. Of the sample, approximately 11% is held by the ten largest clones. This same sample was also taken into another study, of T cells expressing NK-cell markers. The second study's paper adds: TCR beta cDNA libraries were made by 5'RACE template switching that added a universal primer site and unique molecular identifiers. In sorted CD3+CD56+NKG2C+, CD3+CD56+NKG2C- and CD3+CD56-NKG2C+ T-cell subsets from eight donors, TCR beta-chain repertoires were profiled. Seven of the eight sequenced donors were HCMV-seropositive and one was HCMV-seronegative. To restrict sorting to alphabetaTCR-expressing T cells, an anti-gammadeltaTCR antibody was added in several experiments. In more than 5 donors, the dominant CD3+CD56+NKG2C+ clonotypes ranked among the top 10 CD8+ clonotypes, making up about 1.0-8% of CD8+ T cells. Those dominant clonotypes were again the most abundant among CD3+CD56-NKG2C+ cells in a few donors, at roughly 28.3-65%. It remained unclear whether the expanded NKG2C-expressing T cell clones were specific for HCMV antigens. Randomly selected healthy volunteers, three men and five women, were used as the eight sequenced donors. HCMV-specific IgG was detected in serum with a commercial ELISA kit to determine HCMV serostatus. Ficoll density gradient centrifugation was used to isolate peripheral blood mononuclear cells from blood. For a handful of donors, bulk peripheral blood T-cell repertoires were additionally sequenced from unsorted PBMC. cDNA synthesis was primed from the TCR beta constant segment and was followed by two successive PCR amplification steps. Sequencing of the libraries produced 2 x 150 bp reads on Illumina HiSeq 2000/2500, MiSeq or NextSeq. MIGEC handled demultiplexing of the reads and grouping by UMI, while MiTCR was used to assemble and quantify clonotypes. To exclude erroneous sequences, only TCR cDNA sequences supported by at least two reads were retained. The tcR package was used for downstream repertoire analysis, and clonotypes were matched across fractions by CDR3 nucleotide sequence plus V segment. VDJmatch was used to annotate antigen specificity against VDJdb, with one amino acid substitution in CDR3 allowed.

This material consisted of PBMCs from blood, taken on the day of vaccination. The receptor's source is a man aged 45-65 years who received an inactivated influenza vaccine. Donor details come from another sample of the same person, matched by shared clones. The rearranged segments are TRBV12-3 or TRBV12-4 and TRBJ2-3; the D gene cannot be resolved reliably. CDR3 sequence: CASSRDRADTQYF. The nucleotides read TGTGCCAGCAGTCGAGACCGGGCGGATACGCAGTATTTT.